This T cell receptor beta chain was captured in a study of OX40 agonist ivuxolimab in advanced cancers. The wider study: Males comprised 82.7% of the group, whose mean age was approximately 62 years (range 23 to 79). Three patients responded partially, comprising one with hepatocellular carcinoma and two with cutaneous melanoma.

Libraries were prepared by immunoSEQ multiplex PCR; TCRdb keeps only in-frame clonotypes and omits some of them. This sample carries roughly 40,000 clones, roughly 82% of them seen once, and the ten largest clones take 1.8%. Note on this clone: Its antigen remains unidentified.

Study-level results: Clonal expansion from baseline to week 6 occurred in both CD4+ and CD8+ T cells. CD8+ T cells were the subset that, on average, had more expanded clones than CD4+.

Germline values: CDR1 LGHNA, CDR2 YNFKEQ. V was clipped by 3 bases and J by 8 bases; unmatched bases: 6. CDR3 length: 14 residues. The source is an adult with an advanced solid tumor such as melanoma, head and neck, liver or kidney cancer. This sample comprised CD4+ or CD8+ T cells sorted from blood, obtained in a trial of the OX40 agonist ivuxolimab. The chain recombines TRBV4-2 with TRBJ1-4; 7 bases are a match to TRBD1. The CDR3: CASSQTGFWEKLFF. The CDR3 DNA is TGTGCCAGCAGCCAGACAGGGTTCTGGGAAAAACTGTTTTTT.